These 27 T cell receptor beta chains were all obtained from the same sample, sequenced in a study of beta chain features in type 1 diabetes. Findings of the study overall: The study found moderately but significantly shorter TCRB CDR3s in all four CD4+ subsets of Type 1 diabetes patients.

Their antigens are not known. Every isolated RNA sample was fully reverse transcribed, so sequencing captured expressed TCRB transcripts. This table comes from immunoSEQ multiplex PCR, and its TCRdb copy is limited to in-frame clones, with some not included. The data hold 350,000 to 400,000 clones, with about 12% observed a single time. Sample: naive CD4+ T cells from blood. The receptors shown here come from a woman aged 18-30 years with type 1 diabetes.

The V gene is TRBV28, the J gene TRBJ2-1; D is uncertain. With 3 bases removed from V and 4 bases from J, the gap between germline ends came to 7 bases. Germline V gives CDR1 MDHEN, CDR2 SYDVKM. The CDR3 has 13 residues. CDR3 region: CASSFAGYNEQFF. Here the CDR3 DNA reads TGTGCCAGCAGTTTTGCAGGTTACAATGAGCAGTTCTTC.

On this clone itself: Other DNA sequences of this sample code for an identical CDR3. The chain employs TRBV5-1 and TRBJ1-1; 8 positions match TRBD1. In germline, CDR1 is SGHRS, CDR2 YFSETQ. This CDR3 contains 13 residues. Unmatched junction bases numbered 2, after V lost 4 bases and J lost 3 bases. CDR3 residues: CASSLQGDTEAFF. In DNA form, the CDR3 reads TGCGCCAGCAGCCTACAGGGGGACACTGAAGCTTTCTTT.

The chain recombines TRBV29-1 with TRBJ1-1; 8 bases fit TRBD1. CDR1 is SQVTM and CDR2 is ANQGSEA in the germline V gene. Unmatched junction bases numbered 8, after V lost 5 bases and J lost 3 bases. CDR3 length equals 14 residues. The chain's CDR3 is CSVYRQGLDTEAFF. The CDR3 region has the DNA TGCAGCGTTTATCGACAGGGGTTGGACACTGAAGCTTTCTTT.

J is TRBJ2-3 and V is TRBV7-2, with TRBD1 matching over 7 bases. The CDR3 extends over 14 amino acids. With V trimmed by 6 bases and J by 2 bases, 5 bases remained unmatched. CDR1 is SGHTA and CDR2 is FQGNSA in the germline V gene. The CDR3, as DNA: TGTGCCAGCAGTGAACAGGGGAACACAGATACGCAGTATTTT. The encoded protein is CASSEQGNTDTQYF.

This clone occurred a few times. This rearrangement joins TRBV30 to TRBJ2-3, with TRBD2 identical over 8 bases. Germline CDR1 is GTSNPN and CDR2 is SVGIG (reference sequence). The CDR3 length is 13 residues. Losses at the gene ends were 4 bases for V and 4 bases for J; bases not matched to a gene: 4. DNA of the CDR3: TGTGCCTGGACCGCGGGAGGAGCAGATACGCAGTATTTT. This gives the protein CAWTAGGADTQYF.

The gene calls are TRBV9 and TRBJ1-5; 7 positions agree with TRBD1. With 0 bases clipped from V and 7 bases from J, the junction kept 1 base outside the gene matches. CDR1 is SGDLS and CDR2 is YYNGEE in the germline V gene. The CDR3 covers 13 residues. The CDR3 sequence is CASSVAGGQPQHF. The CDR3 nucleotides read TGTGCCAGCAGCGTAGCAGGGGGACAGCCCCAGCATTTT.

There are a few counts of this clone. The chain joins TRBV14 to TRBJ2-7; TRBD1 agrees at 10 bases. This CDR3 is built from 18 residues. Germline assignment: CDR1 SGHDN and CDR2 FVKESK. With V trimmed by 3 bases and J by 3 bases, 14 bases remained unmatched. The CDR3 loop reads CASSQRKGQGKTVYEQYF. DNA for the CDR3: TGTGCCAGCAGCCAGAGGAAGGGACAGGGGAAAACCGTCTACGAGCAGTACTTC. Full variable domain (outside the CDR3, taken from reference TRBV14 and TRBJ2-7): EAGVTQFPSHSVIEKGQTVTLRCDPISGHDNLYWYRRVMGKEIKFLLHFVKESKQDESGMPNNRFLAERTGGTYSTLKVQPAELEDSGVYFCASSQRKGQGKTVYEQYFGPGTRLTVT.

V gene TRBV7-9 combines with J gene TRBJ2-1, with 8 bases that match TRBD2. The CDR3 has 18 residues. Germline-derived CDR1 and CDR2 are SEHNR and FQNEAQ (reference sequence). The V segment lost 1 base and the J segment 5 bases; nucleotides outside the gene matches: 13. The CDR3 spells CASSLVAGRIFFHNEQFF. The CDR3 coding sequence is TGTGCCAGCAGCTTAGTAGCGGGGAGAATCTTCTTCCACAATGAGCAGTTCTTC.

This clone was found a few times. V usage is TRBV28 and J usage is TRBJ2-7; the D gene is possibly TRBD2 (6 bases). The V gene's germline CDR1 is MDHEN and CDR2 SYDVKM. The CDR3 runs to 14 residues. The V end lost 4 bases, the J end lost 6 bases, and 16 bases lay between the germline ends. The CDR3 sequence is CASSSGTVVSEQYF. CDR3 DNA: TGTGCCAGCAGTTCGGGGACTGTTGTCTCCGAGCAGTACTTC. Supplemented by reference TRBV28 and TRBJ2-7, the full variable domain reads DVKVTQSSRYLVKRTGEKVFLECVQDMDHENMFWYRQDPGLGLRLIYFSYDVKMKEKGDIPEGYSVSREKKERFSLILESASTNQTSMYLCASSSGTVVSEQYFGPGTRLTVT.

Only a few counts were recorded for this clone. J is TRBJ1-1 and V is TRBV4-1, with D perhaps matching TRBD1 (6 bases). With 2 bases removed from V and 1 base from J, the gap between germline ends came to 14 bases. CDR3 length: 16 residues. Germline lookup yields CDR1 MGHRA and CDR2 YSYEKL. The chain's CDR3 is CASSQSRGGSNTEAFF. CDR3 sequence (DNA): TGCGCCAGCAGCCAAAGCCGAGGGGGATCGAACACTGAAGCTTTCTTT.

The CDR3 nucleotides read TGTGCCAGCAGCTTAGCCGTCCCGGGACTAGCGGGCGGAAGTGAGCAGTTCTTC. Protein sequence: CASSLAVPGLAGGSEQFF. The rearrangement uses TRBV11-3 and TRBJ2-1, with 12 bases fitting TRBD2. The CDR3 sequence is 18 residues long. Germline V gives CDR1 SGHNT, CDR2 YENEEA. Germline trimming cut 1 base from V and 9 bases from J; bases unmatched to any gene: 13.

This clone was observed a few times. V usage is TRBV19 and J usage is TRBJ2-2, with TRBD1 identical over 9 bases. The CDR3 is 14 residues long. V lost 8 bases, J lost 6 bases, and 7 bases stayed unmatched. Germline loops: CDR1 LNHDA, CDR2 SQIVND (reference sequence). The DNA of the CDR3 is TGTGCCAGTCTGGACAGGGGATTTTCCGGGGAGCTGTTTTTT. This gives the protein CASLDRGFSGELFF.

This clone was seen a few times. The chain has TRBV9 and TRBJ2-7; the match to TRBD2 covers 11 bases. The J segment lost 3 bases and the V segment lost 0 bases, leaving 5 bases of the junction unmatched. Looked up from germline, CDR1 is SGDLS and CDR2 is YYNGEE. CDR3 size: 16 residues. CDR3 DNA sequence: TGTGCCAGCAGCGTAGGACTAGCGGGGACACTCTACGAGCAGTACTTC. Translating gives CASSVGLAGTLYEQYF.

This sequence joins TRBV30 and TRBJ2-2; possibly TRBD2 for D (5 bases). Trimming left V 6 bases short and J 6 bases short, with 17 bases between. The V gene's germline CDR1 is GTSNPN and CDR2 SVGIG (reference sequence). CDR3 length: 14 amino acids. The CDR3 DNA reads as TGTGCCTGCCTCCCCAGAGGGAGCCCCGGGGAGCTGTTTTTT. This sequence encodes CACLPRGSPGELFF.

The rearrangement links TRBV28 to TRBJ2-7; the D is unclear. Germline V CDR1 and CDR2: MDHEN, SYDVKM. Trimming took 2 bases from V and 6 from J, leaving 8 bases between them. The CDR3 spans 12 residues. The CDR3 nucleotides read TGTGCCAGCAGTTTAGCAGGTTCCGAGCAGTACTTC. The encoded protein is CASSLAGSEQYF. The complete variable domain, with remaining parts taken from reference TRBV28 and TRBJ2-7, reads DVKVTQSSRYLVKRTGEKVFLECVQDMDHENMFWYRQDPGLGLRLIYFSYDVKMKEKGDIPEGYSVSREKKERFSLILESASTNQTSMYLCASSLAGSEQYFGPGTRLTVT.

The chain employs TRBV7-9 and TRBJ2-1; D might be TRBD1 (5 bases). From germline, CDR1 is SEHNR and CDR2 FQNEAQ (reference sequence). The CDR3 covers 15 residues. Trimming shortened V by 4 bases and J by 3 bases, and 13 bases separated the two germline ends. CDR3 residues: CASSSLADSYNEQFF. CDR3 coding DNA: TGTGCCAGCAGCTCCCTTGCTGACAGCTACAATGAGCAGTTCTTC. Based on the CDR3 plus reference TRBV7-9 and TRBJ2-1, the full variable domain is DTGVSQNPRHKITKRGQNVTFRCDPISEHNRLYWYRQTLGQGPEFLTYFQNEAQLEKSRLLSDRFSAERPKGSFSTLEIQRTEQGDSAMYLCASSSLADSYNEQFFGPGTRLTVL.

In its sample, this clone was seen a few times. The gene calls are TRBV12-5 and TRBJ2-3; TRBD1 matches 9 bases. Germline lookup yields CDR1 LGHNT and CDR2 FRNRAP. The CDR3 totals 14 residues. V shed 4 bases and J 6 bases; nucleotides not matched to a gene: 5. CDR3: CASGWGQGADTQYF. In DNA, the CDR3 is TGTGCTAGTGGTTGGGGACAGGGAGCGGATACGCAGTATTTT.

The V gene is TRBV29-1, the J gene TRBJ1-2; D may be TRBD1 (5 bases). Per the germline V gene, CDR1 is SQVTM and CDR2 is ANQGSEA. This CDR3 spans 8 amino acids. With 5 bases removed from V and 13 bases from J, the gap between germline ends came to 8 bases. CDR3: CSVSQGTF. The CDR3 nucleotides read TGCAGCGTTTCCCAGGGCACCTTC.

Concerning this clone: The same CDR3 can be traced to other DNA sequences in this sample. The chain is built from TRBV18 and TRBJ1-1, with TRBD1 matching over 7 bases. This CDR3 has 14 residues. V lost 3 bases to trimming and J lost 1 base; unmatched junction nucleotides: 2. Germline loops: CDR1 KGHSH, CDR2 LQKENI. DNA for the CDR3: TGTGCCAGCTCACCCGGGACAGAGAACACTGAAGCTTTCTTT. This gives the protein CASSPGTENTEAFF.

The chain links TRBV5-1 to TRBJ2-1; no clear D gene. CDR1 SGHRS and CDR2 YFSETQ come from the germline V gene. The length of the CDR3 is 16 residues. Between the trimmed V and J ends, which lost 0 bases and 6 bases, there was a span of 16 bases. CDR3 residues: CASSLGVTARGNEQFF. DNA of the CDR3: TGCGCCAGCAGCTTGGGGGTAACCGCAAGAGGCAATGAGCAGTTCTTC.

The chain carries TRBV5-1 and TRBJ2-5, with 9 bases matching TRBD2. The CDR3 extends over 15 amino acids. Germline V gives CDR1 SGHRS, CDR2 YFSETQ. The trim removed 4 bases at V and 2 bases at J, leaving 6 bases unmatched. CDR3 in amino acids: CASSPNGLAQETQYF. As DNA, the CDR3 is TGCGCCAGCAGCCCCAACGGACTAGCGCAAGAGACCCAGTACTTC.

Only a few counts were recorded for this clone. V usage is TRBV4-3 and J usage is TRBJ2-7; D may be TRBD1 (6 bases). V lost 4 bases and J 4 bases, leaving 14 bases between the germline ends. In germline, CDR1 is LGHNA, CDR2 YSLEER. The CDR3 consists of 14 residues. The CDR3 loop is CASSREQGLYEQYF. CDR3 in DNA: TGCGCCAGCAGCCGAGAACAGGGCCTATACGAGCAGTACTTC.

This clone was observed a handful of times. The chain is built from TRBV5-6 and TRBJ2-1, with 8 bases aligning to TRBD2. The CDR3 runs to 13 residues. V trimming: 4 bases; J trimming: 10 bases; junction bases outside the gene matches: 7. In germline, CDR1 is SGHDT, CDR2 YYEEEE. CDR3 sequence: CASSPGREGEQFF. As DNA, the CDR3 is TGTGCCAGCAGCCCCGGGAGGGAGGGGGAGCAGTTCTTC.

The chain links TRBV2 to TRBJ1-5; D is ambiguous. With 5 bases removed from V and 6 bases from J, the gap between germline ends came to 8 bases. The CDR3 extends over 12 amino acids. Per germline, CDR1 SNHLY and CDR2 FYNNEI. The CDR3 bases are TGTGCCAGCAGTTCCGCCGGTCAGCCCCAGCATTTT. Protein product: CASSSAGQPQHF. The variable domain in full, completed from reference TRBV2 and TRBJ1-5, reads EPEVTQTPSHQVTQMGQEVILRCVPISNHLYFYWYRQILGQKVEFLVSFYNNEISEKSEIFDDQFSVERPDGSNFTLKIRSTKLEDSAMYFCASSSAGQPQHFGDGTRLSIL.

The gene calls are TRBV28 and TRBJ2-7; 9 positions agree with TRBD1. V shed 6 bases, J shed 2 bases, and the junction held 8 bases outside the gene matches. From germline, CDR1 is MDHEN and CDR2 SYDVKM. The CDR3 sequence is 15 residues long. This CDR3 reads CASSLDRGIPYEQYF. CDR3 nucleotides: TGTGCCAGCAGCCTCGACAGGGGGATACCCTACGAGCAGTACTTC. Supplemented by reference TRBV28 and TRBJ2-7, the full variable domain reads DVKVTQSSRYLVKRTGEKVFLECVQDMDHENMFWYRQDPGLGLRLIYFSYDVKMKEKGDIPEGYSVSREKKERFSLILESASTNQTSMYLCASSLDRGIPYEQYFGPGTRLTVT.

This chain uses TRBV5-1 with TRBJ1-2; 8 bases are shared with TRBD1. Germline V gives CDR1 SGHRS, CDR2 YFSETQ. This CDR3 has 15 residues. The V and J ends lost 0 bases and 6 bases, in that order; junction bases with no gene match: 7. CDR3 sequence reads: CASSLAARGQDGYTF. DNA for the CDR3: TGCGCCAGCAGCTTGGCTGCCAGGGGGCAAGATGGCTACACCTTC.

This chain links TRBV7-9 with TRBJ2-3, with 8 bases that match TRBD1. Germline CDR1 reads SEHNR; CDR2 reads FQNEAQ (reference sequence). V dropped 4 bases and J dropped 0; count of bases not matched to a gene: 9. The CDR3 is 17 residues long. The CDR3 bases are TGTGCCAGCAGCTCAGGGACAGGCCGACCTAGCACAGATACGCAGTATTTT. This sequence encodes CASSSGTGRPSTDTQYF.